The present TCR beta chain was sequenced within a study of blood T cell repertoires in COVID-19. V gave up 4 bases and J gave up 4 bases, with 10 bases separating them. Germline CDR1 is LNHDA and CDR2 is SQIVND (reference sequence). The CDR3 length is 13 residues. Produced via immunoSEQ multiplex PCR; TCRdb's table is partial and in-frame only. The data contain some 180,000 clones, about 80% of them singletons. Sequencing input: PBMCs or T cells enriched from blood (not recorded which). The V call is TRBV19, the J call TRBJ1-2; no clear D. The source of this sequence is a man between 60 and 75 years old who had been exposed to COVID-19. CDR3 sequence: CASSTVRSYGYTF. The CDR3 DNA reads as TGTGCCAGTAGTACAGTTCGGAGCTATGGCTACACCTTC.